A single sample is the source of the 13 T cell receptor beta chains below, sequenced in a study of blood T cell repertoires in COVID-19. Here immunoSEQ multiplex PCR was the method, and the copy in TCRdb shows in-frame clones only, minus some. The sample lists about 120,000 clones, around three quarters occurring once. Sequencing input: peripheral blood. The receptors stem from a woman aged 80 or over with acute or convalescent COVID-19.

The count of this clone is one. The genes are TRBV7-2 and TRBJ2-1; the D gene is possibly TRBD2 (6 bases). Germline assignment: CDR1 SGHTA and CDR2 FQGNSA. The CDR3 is 15 amino acids. Trimming removed 5 bases from V and 4 bases from J, with 15 bases in between. The CDR3 DNA reads as TGTGCCAGCAGCCCGCAGTATGGGGGGTACAATGAGCAGTTCTTC. Translated: CASSPQYGGYNEQFF.

The V gene is TRBV6-5, the J gene TRBJ1-1; D gene ambiguous. Per the germline V gene, CDR1 is MNHEY and CDR2 is SVGAGI. The CDR3 spans 15 residues. V lost 7 bases and J lost 0, with 15 bases in between. CDR3 protein: CASTLYGQMNTEAFF. CDR3 coding DNA: TGTGCCAGCACCCTGTATGGGCAGATGAACACTGAAGCTTTCTTT.

The chain employs TRBV29-1 and TRBJ1-1; D not certain. Germline V lookup: CDR1 SQVTM, CDR2 ANQGSEA. This CDR3 is built from 14 residues. V dropped 3 bases and J dropped 3 bases, with 14 bases sitting between them. The CDR3 reads CSVDRSGLDTEAFF. The CDR3 region has the DNA TGCAGCGTTGACAGAAGCGGCTTAGACACTGAAGCTTTCTTT.

The V gene is TRBV19, the J gene TRBJ1-4; no firm D call. CDR1 LNHDA and CDR2 SQIVND come from the germline V gene (reference sequence). The CDR3 contains 13 residues. V shed 4 bases and J shed 4 bases, with 7 bases lying between them. The CDR3 spells CASSRGLNEKLFF. DNA of the CDR3: TGTGCCAGTAGTAGAGGCCTTAATGAAAAACTGTTTTTT.

V usage is TRBV2 and J usage is TRBJ1-5; the match to TRBD1 covers 10 bases. V shed 5 bases, J shed 4 bases, and the junction held 8 bases outside the gene matches. CDR3 size: 16 residues. The germline V gene encodes CDR1 SNHLY and CDR2 FYNNEI. The CDR3 is CASSQRQGARNQPQHF. CDR3 in DNA: TGTGCCAGCAGTCAACGACAGGGGGCGCGAAATCAGCCCCAGCATTTT.

This clone was observed a single time. The chain couples TRBV14 to TRBJ2-2, with 11 nucleotides matching TRBD2. Germline V gene data show CDR1 as SGHDN and CDR2 as FVKESK. Unmatched junction bases numbered 14, after V lost 1 base and J lost 10 bases. The CDR3 has 18 residues. As DNA, the CDR3 is TGTGCCAGCAGCCAAGGCCCCACTAGCGGGGGAGGACAATCGGAGCTGTTTTTT. It codes for CASSQGPTSGGGQSELFF.

The chain employs TRBV28 and TRBJ1-5, with 8 bases lining up with TRBD1. CDR1 and CDR2 (germline): MDHEN, SYDVKM. The CDR3 runs 16 residues. Losses at the gene ends were 4 bases for V and 4 bases for J; bases not matched to a gene: 9. CDR3 region: CASSYSGQGQNQPQHF. The DNA for the CDR3 is TGTGCCAGCAGTTACTCAGGACAGGGCCAAAATCAGCCCCAGCATTTT.

The genes are TRBV11-3 and TRBJ2-3, with 15 nucleotides matching TRBD2. Germline CDR1 SGHNT, CDR2 YENEEA. The CDR3 consists of 14 residues. V lost 5 bases and J lost 8; bases outside the gene matches: 2. In DNA form, the CDR3 reads TGTGCCAGCAGCCCGGGACTAGCGGGAGGTACGCAGTATTTT. As protein: CASSPGLAGGTQYF.

The chain has TRBV29-1 and TRBJ2-1; D is uncertain. The V and J ends lost 0 bases and 7 bases respectively, with 13 bases between them. The CDR3 length is 14 residues. The germline V gene has CDR1 SQVTM and CDR2 ANQGSEA. The CDR3 bases are TGCAGCGTTGAAGAATCTAGATCTCGGAATGAGCAGTTCTTC. This translates into CSVEESRSRNEQFF.

The V and J genes are TRBV19 and TRBJ1-1; D is possibly TRBD1 (6 bases). Trimming cost V 3 bases and J 3 bases, with 14 bases left between them. Germline CDR1 reads LNHDA; CDR2 reads SQIVND (reference sequence). The CDR3 has 15 residues. CDR3 amino acids: CASSIRGQRDTEAFF. The CDR3 DNA sequence: TGTGCCAGTAGTATTAGAGGACAGAGGGACACTGAAGCTTTCTTT.

This rearrangement joins TRBV7-2 to TRBJ1-3, with 8 nucleotides matching TRBD1. Germline CDR1 SGHTA, CDR2 FQGNSA. The V segment lost 5 bases and the J segment 8 bases; nucleotides outside the gene matches: 8. The CDR3 spans 14 residues. The CDR3 loop is CASSLDRGVDTIYF. As DNA, the CDR3 is TGTGCCAGCAGCCTCGACAGGGGAGTGGACACCATATATTTT.

This chain uses TRBV30 with TRBJ1-2, with 9 nucleotides matching TRBD1. The junction had 13 bases not matched to a gene; V was cut back by 3 bases and J by 8 bases. The CDR3 runs to 15 residues. The germline V gene has CDR1 GTSNPN and CDR2 SVGIG (reference sequence). CDR3 protein: CAWRPPGQGRRGYTF. The CDR3 DNA reads TGTGCCTGGAGACCTCCGGGACAGGGAAGGAGAGGCTACACCTTC. Drawing the rest from reference TRBV30 and TRBJ1-2, the complete variable domain is SQTIHQWPATLVQPVGSPLSLECTVEGTSNPNLYWYRQAAGRGLQLLFYSVGIGQISSEVPQNLSASRPQDRQFILSSKKLLLSDSGFYLCAWRPPGQGRRGYTFGSGTRLTVV.

The chain joins TRBV7-9 to TRBJ1-1; the D gene is possibly TRBD1 (5 bases). The germline CDR1 and CDR2 sequences are SEHNR and FQNEAQ (reference sequence). The V gene lost 4 bases and the J gene lost 5 bases, with 14 bases spanning the gap. The CDR3 runs 14 residues. The CDR3: CASSSLSGGTEAFF. The CDR3 DNA follows: TGTGCCAGCAGCTCCCTTTCGGGGGGTACTGAAGCTTTCTTT.